Listed below are T cell receptor beta chains from one sample, sequenced in a study of T cell responses to AZD1222 COVID-19 vaccine. TCRdb's copy holds only in-frame clones and misses some; the assay was immunoSEQ multiplex PCR. The sample shows some 100,000 clones, 90% to 95% of them seen only once. Here the sequenced sample was peripheral blood, taken on day 0 of AZD1222 vaccination. Source of these receptors: an adult in good health. Both conserved end residues are part of each CDR3. Each record gives: D gene, clone size, J gene, V gene, CDR3 DNA, CDR3 protein. D genes are given only for firm matches. Not all rows give a size; the values are once, few, many and, for expanded clones, a class.

D: -; size: -; J: TRBJ2-3; V: TRBV9; DNA: TGTGCCAGCACTCCCTCGGGACTCCCTGCCGATACGCAGTATTTT; CDR3: CASTPSGLPADTQYF
D: -; size: -; J: TRBJ1-5; V: TRBV6-1; DNA: TGTGCCAGCAGTGAAATGTGGGCTAATCAGCCCCAGCATTTT; CDR3: CASSEMWANQPQHF
D: -; size: -; J: TRBJ1-1; V: TRBV6-5; DNA: TGTGCCAGCAGCTACGCTGACACTGAAGCTTTCTTT; CDR3: CASSYADTEAFF
D: TRBD1; size: -; J: TRBJ1-2; V: TRBV29-1; DNA: TGCAGCGACACGGACAGGGCGTGGGGTAAAAACTATGGCTACACCTTC; CDR3: CSDTDRAWGKNYGYTF
D: -; size: -; J: TRBJ2-2; V: TRBV15; DNA: TGTGCCACCAGCAGACCCCCCGGAGGGTCAGGACACACCGGGGAGCTGTTTTTT; CDR3: CATSRPPGGSGHTGELFF
D: -; size: -; J: TRBJ2-7; V: TRBV5-1; DNA: TGCGCCAGCAAGGTACAGGGATCTTGGGAGCAGTACTTC; CDR3: CASKVQGSWEQYF
D: -; size: -; J: TRBJ1-6; V: TRBV7-8; DNA: TGTGCCAGCAGCTTAGCCGTGGGGTCGAATTCACCCCTCCACTTT; CDR3: CASSLAVGSNSPLHF
D: TRBD1; size: -; J: TRBJ1-2; V: TRBV7-2; DNA: TGTGCCAGCAGCTTAGGGACAGGGGCCCAAGCTAACTATGGCTACACCTTC; CDR3: CASSLGTGAQANYGYTF
D: -; size: -; J: TRBJ1-6; V: TRBV7-9; DNA: TGTGCCAGCAGCCCCCCATCCCCTCGCCTAGACTTGAATTCACCCCTCCACTTT; CDR3: CASSPPSPRLDLNSPLHF
D: -; size: once; J: TRBJ2-3; V: TRBV19; DNA: TGTGCCAGTAGTAGCACGGTATTCACTCATACGCAGTATTTT; CDR3: CASSSTVFTHTQYF
D: -; size: -; J: TRBJ2-7; V: TRBV27; DNA: TGTGCCAGCAGTTCCAGGGTGGGCGAGCAGTACTTC; CDR3: CASSSRVGEQYF
D: -; size: -; J: TRBJ1-4; V: TRBV15; DNA: TGTGCCACCAGCAGAGTTCCGAGTGAAAAACTGTTTTTT; CDR3: CATSRVPSEKLFF
D: -; size: -; J: TRBJ1-1; V: TRBV6-6; DNA: TGTGCCAGCAGTCCCACAAGGCCCGACAGGAACACTGAAGCTTTCTTT; CDR3: CASSPTRPDRNTEAFF
D: -; size: -; J: TRBJ2-1; V: TRBV14; DNA: TGTGCCAGCAGCCCCTCTTCGGGGCCCAGTTTGCAGGACAATGAGCAGTTCTTC; CDR3: CASSPSSGPSLQDNEQFF
D: -; size: -; J: TRBJ2-1; V: TRBV20-1; DNA: TGCAGTGCTGCGGGGTACAATGAGCAGTTCTTC; CDR3: CSAAGYNEQFF
D: TRBD1; size: once; J: TRBJ2-7; V: TRBV7-3; DNA: TGTGCCAGCAGCTTAGCCTCCGGGACAGGGGGGTACGAGCAGTACTTC; CDR3: CASSLASGTGGYEQYF
D: -; size: -; J: TRBJ1-2; V: TRBV3-1/TRBV3-2; DNA: TGTGCCAGCAGCCAAGAACGAGGGGACTATGGCTACACCTTC; CDR3: CASSQERGDYGYTF
D: -; size: once; J: TRBJ2-1; V: TRBV19; DNA: TGTGCCAGTAGTTCCCACGCCGGGACTGGGAATGAGCAGTTCTTC; CDR3: CASSSHAGTGNEQFF
D: TRBD1; size: once; J: TRBJ2-7; V: TRBV7-9; DNA: TGTGCCAGCAGCGGGGACAGGTCGGGTTACGAGCAGTACTTC; CDR3: CASSGDRSGYEQYF
D: TRBD1; size: -; J: TRBJ1-5; V: TRBV7-2; DNA: TGTGCCAGCAGCTCAGGGACAGGTCTTAGCAATCAGCCCCAGCATTTT; CDR3: CASSSGTGLSNQPQHF
D: -; size: -; J: TRBJ1-1; V: TRBV30; DNA: TGTGCCTGGGAACAGGGCGGCACTGAAGCTTTCTTT; CDR3: CAWEQGGTEAFF
D: -; size: -; J: TRBJ1-2; V: TRBV28; DNA: TGTGCCAGCAGCGAAGGCCCAGATAACTATGGCTACACCTTC; CDR3: CASSEGPDNYGYTF
D: -; size: -; J: TRBJ1-5; V: TRBV7-2; DNA: TGTGCCAGCAGCAACGACAGAAATCAGCCCCAGCATTTT; CDR3: CASSNDRNQPQHF
D: -; size: -; J: TRBJ2-7; V: TRBV4-2; DNA: TGTGCCAGCAGCCAAACAGCCGGGACGCACTACGAGCAGTACTTC; CDR3: CASSQTAGTHYEQYF
D: -; size: -; J: TRBJ1-2; V: TRBV5-5; DNA: TGTGCCAGCAGCCTGAGCGTCTCCTATGGCTACACCTTC; CDR3: CASSLSVSYGYTF
D: -; size: few; J: TRBJ2-2; V: TRBV6-5; DNA: TGTGCCAGCAGTTACTCTGGGACCCCCGGGGAGCTGTTTTTT; CDR3: CASSYSGTPGELFF
D: -; size: few; J: TRBJ1-5; V: TRBV7-9; DNA: TGTGCCAGCAGCCCGTCGAATCAGCCCCAGCATTTT; CDR3: CASSPSNQPQHF
D: -; size: -; J: TRBJ2-2; V: TRBV6-1; DNA: TGTGCCAGCATAGGGGGGGGCACCGGGGAGCTGTTTTTT; CDR3: CASIGGGTGELFF
D: TRBD1; size: -; J: TRBJ1-3; V: TRBV2; DNA: TGTGCCAGCAGAGCGGACAGGCTCTCTGGAAACACCATATATTTT; CDR3: CASRADRLSGNTIYF
D: TRBD2; size: -; J: TRBJ2-4; V: TRBV3-1/TRBV3-2; DNA: TGTGCCAGCAGCCACACTAGCGGGGGGGCCGGCAACATTCAGTACTTC; CDR3: CASSHTSGGAGNIQYF
D: TRBD2; size: -; J: TRBJ2-3; V: TRBV5-1; DNA: TGCGCCAGCGGGACTAGCGGCGGAGATACGCAGTATTTT; CDR3: CASGTSGGDTQYF
D: -; size: -; J: TRBJ2-3; V: TRBV7-5; DNA: TGTGTTCAGGGGTCGGGCACAGATACGCAGTATTTT; CDR3: CVQGSGTDTQYF
D: -; size: -; J: TRBJ2-1; V: TRBV7-6; DNA: TGTGCCAGCAGCTTATATGCCCAGTCGGGCTACAATGAGCAGTTCTTC; CDR3: CASSLYAQSGYNEQFF
D: -; size: -; J: TRBJ1-2; V: TRBV4-1; DNA: TGCGCCAGCAGCCAAGATGGGGATTTCTATGGCTACACCTTC; CDR3: CASSQDGDFYGYTF
D: -; size: -; J: TRBJ1-5; V: TRBV5-6; DNA: TGTGCCAGCAGCTTGGCGGGGGGGCTCAATCAGCCCCAGCATTTT; CDR3: CASSLAGGLNQPQHF
D: TRBD1; size: -; J: TRBJ2-7; V: TRBV19; DNA: TGTGCCAGTAGTCTTCCAGGGGGATCCTACGAGCAGTACTTC; CDR3: CASSLPGGSYEQYF
D: -; size: -; J: TRBJ1-4; V: TRBV7-6; DNA: TGTGCCAGCAGCTTAGGAGGGGTTGGATCAACTAATGAAAAACTGTTTTTT; CDR3: CASSLGGVGSTNEKLFF
D: -; size: -; J: TRBJ2-1; V: TRBV5-1; DNA: TGCGCCAGCAGCGCCGGAGGGGGAACCTACTCCTACAATGAGCAGTTCTTC; CDR3: CASSAGGGTYSYNEQFF
D: -; size: -; J: TRBJ2-2; V: TRBV5-4; DNA: TGTGCCAGCAGCTTGGAAGCGAACGGGGAGCTGTTTTTT; CDR3: CASSLEANGELFF